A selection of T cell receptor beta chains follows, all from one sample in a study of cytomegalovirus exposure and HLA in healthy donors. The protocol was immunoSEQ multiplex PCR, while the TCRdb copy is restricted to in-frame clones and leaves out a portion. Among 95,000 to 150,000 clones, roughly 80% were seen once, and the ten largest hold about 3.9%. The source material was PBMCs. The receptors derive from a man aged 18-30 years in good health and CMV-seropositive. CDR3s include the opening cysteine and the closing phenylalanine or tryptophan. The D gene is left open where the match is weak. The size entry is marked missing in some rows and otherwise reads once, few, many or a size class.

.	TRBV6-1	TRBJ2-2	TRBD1	CASSEGTAGELFF	TGTGCCAGCAGTGAGGGGACAGCCGGGGAGCTGTTTTTT
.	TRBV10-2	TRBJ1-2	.	CASSDLGRSVDGYTF	TGCGCCAGCAGTGACCTCGGCAGGTCAGTCGATGGCTACACCTTC
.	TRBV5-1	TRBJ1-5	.	CASSQTPGDQPQHF	TGCGCCAGCAGCCAAACTCCAGGGGATCAGCCCCAGCATTTT
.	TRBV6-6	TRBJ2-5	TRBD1	CASSLDRGLETQYF	TGTGCCAGCAGTTTGGACAGGGGGCTTGAGACCCAGTACTTC
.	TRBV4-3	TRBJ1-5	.	CASSQDRQGTRHF	TGCGCCAGCAGCCAAGATCGTCAGGGTACTCGGCATTTT
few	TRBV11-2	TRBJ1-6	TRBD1	CASSRGQGARMVNSPLHF	TGTGCCAGCAGTCGGGGACAGGGGGCGCGAATGGTCAATTCACCCCTCCACTTT
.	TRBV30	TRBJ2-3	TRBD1	CAWSVTGDTDTQYF	TGTGCCTGGAGTGTGACAGGGGACACAGATACGCAGTATTTT
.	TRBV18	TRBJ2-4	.	CASSPPGQGNIQYF	TGTGCCAGCTCACCACCCGGGCAGGGAAACATTCAGTACTTC
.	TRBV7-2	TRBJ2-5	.	CASSLGTASQETQYF	TGTGCCAGCAGCTTAGGAACCGCGAGCCAAGAGACCCAGTACTTC
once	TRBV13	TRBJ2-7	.	CASSLSSMPSDEQYF	TGTGCCAGCAGCTTGTCGTCTATGCCTAGTGACGAGCAGTACTTC
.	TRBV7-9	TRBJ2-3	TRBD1	CASSPGTGGLLDTQYF	TGTGCCAGCAGTCCCGGGACAGGGGGGTTGCTAGATACGCAGTATTTT
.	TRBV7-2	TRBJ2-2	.	CASSLDLADRGELFF	TGTGCCAGCAGCTTAGACCTAGCTGACCGTGGGGAGCTGTTTTTT
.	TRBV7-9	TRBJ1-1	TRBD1	CASNPTGRQDEAFF	TGTGCCAGCAACCCGACAGGGCGACAAGATGAAGCTTTCTTT
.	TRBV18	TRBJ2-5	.	CASSPPTRETQYF	TGTGCCAGCTCACCACCGACGAGGGAGACCCAGTACTTC
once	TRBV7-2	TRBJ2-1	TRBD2	CASSLQTSGDSYNEQFF	TGTGCCAGCAGCTTGCAAACTAGCGGGGACTCCTACAATGAGCAGTTCTTC
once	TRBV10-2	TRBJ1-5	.	CASSVGSGNQPQHF	TGCGCCAGCAGTGTAGGCAGCGGCAATCAGCCCCAGCATTTT
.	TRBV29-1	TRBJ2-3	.	CSDPPGLGGDTQYF	TGCAGCGACCCCCCGGGGCTGGGGGGAGATACGCAGTATTTT